Listed below are T cell receptor beta chains from one sample, sequenced in a study of cytomegalovirus exposure and HLA in healthy donors. TCRdb keeps only in-frame clones here, not all; method: immunoSEQ multiplex PCR. This table holds 100,000 to 150,000 clones, 75% to 85% found once. Sequencing was done on a sample of PBMCs. Every receptor here comes from a woman aged 40 to 55 in good health and CMV-seropositive. Both conserved end residues are part of each CDR3. Fields, in order: V gene, CDR3 protein.

v_call: TRBV7-7; cdr3_aa: CASSLDSYTDTQYF
v_call: TRBV6-5; cdr3_aa: CASREDSNYGYTF
v_call: TRBV9; cdr3_aa: CASSVADRGSPLHF
v_call: TRBV29-1; cdr3_aa: CSVEGGESVGYTF
v_call: TRBV5-1; cdr3_aa: CASSLAASALSTGELFF
v_call: TRBV19; cdr3_aa: CASSIVSGTNGEQYF
v_call: TRBV5-6; cdr3_aa: CASSWDKYEQYF
v_call: TRBV27; cdr3_aa: CASSFGQGGKWGYTF
v_call: TRBV4-3; cdr3_aa: CASSQDSVGGAGANVLTF
v_call: TRBV2; cdr3_aa: CASREDRGQTEAFF
v_call: TRBV19; cdr3_aa: CASSAWTGSEAFF
v_call: TRBV5-1; cdr3_aa: CASSLIAGQGAYEQYF